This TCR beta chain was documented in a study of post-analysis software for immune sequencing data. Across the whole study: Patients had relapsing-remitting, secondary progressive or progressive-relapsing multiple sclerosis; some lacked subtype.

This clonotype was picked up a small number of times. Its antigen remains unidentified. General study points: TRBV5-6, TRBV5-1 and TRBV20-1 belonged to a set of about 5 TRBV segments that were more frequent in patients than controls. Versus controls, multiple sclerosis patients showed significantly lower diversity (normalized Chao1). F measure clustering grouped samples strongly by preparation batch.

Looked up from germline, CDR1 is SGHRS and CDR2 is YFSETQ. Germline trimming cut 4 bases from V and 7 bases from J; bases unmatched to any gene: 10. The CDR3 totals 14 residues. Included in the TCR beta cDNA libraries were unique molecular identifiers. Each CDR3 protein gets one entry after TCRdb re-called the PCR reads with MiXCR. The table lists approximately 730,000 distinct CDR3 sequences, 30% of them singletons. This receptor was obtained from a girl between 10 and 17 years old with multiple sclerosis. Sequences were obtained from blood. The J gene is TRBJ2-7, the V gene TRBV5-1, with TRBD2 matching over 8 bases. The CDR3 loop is CASSPVAGNNEQYF. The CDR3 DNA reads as TGCGCCAGCAGCCCCGTAGCGGGGAACAATGAGCAGTACTTC.